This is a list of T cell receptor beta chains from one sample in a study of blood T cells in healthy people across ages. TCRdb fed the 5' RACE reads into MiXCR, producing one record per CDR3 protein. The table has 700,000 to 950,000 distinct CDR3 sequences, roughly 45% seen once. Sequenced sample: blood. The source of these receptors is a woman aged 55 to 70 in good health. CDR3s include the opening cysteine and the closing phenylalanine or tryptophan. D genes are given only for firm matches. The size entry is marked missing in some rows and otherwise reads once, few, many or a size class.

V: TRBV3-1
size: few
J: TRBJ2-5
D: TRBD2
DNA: TGTGCCAGCAGCCAAGAGGCTAGCGGGAGTGGAGAGACCCAGTACTTC
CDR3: CASSQEASGSGETQYF

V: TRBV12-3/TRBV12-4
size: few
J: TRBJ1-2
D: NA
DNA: TGTGCCAGCAGTTTCGTGGGGGGGCGCGTTGGCTACACCTTC
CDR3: CASSFVGGRVGYTF

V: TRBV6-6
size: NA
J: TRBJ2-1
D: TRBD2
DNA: TGTGCCAGCTCGGCTGGCGGGAGCTCCTACGATGAGCAGTTCTTC
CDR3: CASSAGGSSYDEQFF

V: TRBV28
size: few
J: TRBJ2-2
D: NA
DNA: TGTGCCAGCAGTCCCGGGACCGCTCCGAACACCGGGGAGCTGTTTTTT
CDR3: CASSPGTAPNTGELFF

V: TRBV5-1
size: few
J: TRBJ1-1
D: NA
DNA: TGCGCCAGCAGCGAGAGCATCACTGAAGCTTTCTTT
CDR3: CASSESITEAFF

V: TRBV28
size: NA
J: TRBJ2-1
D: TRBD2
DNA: TGTGCCAGCAGCTTTACTAGCGGGGACATCAATGAGCAGTTCTTC
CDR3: CASSFTSGDINEQFF

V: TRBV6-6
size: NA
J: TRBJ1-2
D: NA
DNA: TGTGCCAGCAGCCTTGGTTGGGATGGCTACACCTTC
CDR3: CASSLGWDGYTF

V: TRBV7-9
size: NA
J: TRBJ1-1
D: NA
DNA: TGTGCCAGCAGCCAAGTCCCGGGACACTCTGAAGCTTTCTTT
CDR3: CASSQVPGHSEAFF

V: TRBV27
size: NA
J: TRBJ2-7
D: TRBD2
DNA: TGTGCCAGCAGTTTGGCCCCCCGGGAGGGGCTATCCTACGAGCAGTACTTC
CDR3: CASSLAPREGLSYEQYF

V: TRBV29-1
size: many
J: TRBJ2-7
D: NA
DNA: TGCAGCGTTGATCACTTGGGTGAGCAGTACTTC
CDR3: CSVDHLGEQYF

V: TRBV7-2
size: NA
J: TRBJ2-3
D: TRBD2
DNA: TGTGCCAGCATCGCGGTAGCGGGACCCACAGATACGCAGTATTTT
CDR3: CASIAVAGPTDTQYF

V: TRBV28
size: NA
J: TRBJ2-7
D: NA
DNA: TGTGCCAGCAGTTTAATCCCACGAAGGATCTCCTACGAGCAGTACTTC
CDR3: CASSLIPRRISYEQYF

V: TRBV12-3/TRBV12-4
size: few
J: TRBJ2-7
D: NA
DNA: TGTGCCAGCAGTAAGACAGGCCCAGGGATCCAGTACTTC
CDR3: CASSKTGPGIQYF

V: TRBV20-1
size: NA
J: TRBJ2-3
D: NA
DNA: TGCAGTGCTAGTGGGGACTTTCCAGATACGCAGTATTTT
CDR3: CSASGDFPDTQYF

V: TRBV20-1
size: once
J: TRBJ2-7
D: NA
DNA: TGCAGTGCTAGAGATGAGCTAGCGCTTTCCTACGAGCAGTACTTC
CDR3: CSARDELALSYEQYF

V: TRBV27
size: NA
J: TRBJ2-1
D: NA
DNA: TGTACCAGCAGCGGTGGGCGGGGTAACAATGAGCAGTTCTTC
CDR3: CTSSGGRGNNEQFF

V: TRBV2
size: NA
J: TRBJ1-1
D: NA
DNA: TGTGCCAGCCTAACCAGGATGAACACTGAAGCTTTCTTT
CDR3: CASLTRMNTEAFF

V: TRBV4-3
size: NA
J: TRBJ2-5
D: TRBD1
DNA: TGCGCCAGCAGCGCAGACAGGGCCTACAAGCAGTACTTC
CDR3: CASSADRAYKQYF

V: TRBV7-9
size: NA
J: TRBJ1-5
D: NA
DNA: TGTGCCAGCAGTACAGGGACGCATCAGCCCCAGCATTTT
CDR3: CASSTGTHQPQHF

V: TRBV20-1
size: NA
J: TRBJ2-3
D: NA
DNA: TGCAGTGCTAGAGATGAGATAGGCCCGATTGATACGCAGTATTTT
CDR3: CSARDEIGPIDTQYF

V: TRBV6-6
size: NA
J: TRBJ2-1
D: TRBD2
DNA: TGTGCCAGCAGTCGGACCGGGACTAGTGTCAATGAGCAGTTCTTC
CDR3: CASSRTGTSVNEQFF

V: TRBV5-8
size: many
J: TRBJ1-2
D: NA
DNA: TGTGCCAGCACCTTGGGCCAGGGGATGCGCTATGGCTACACCTTC
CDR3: CASTLGQGMRYGYTF

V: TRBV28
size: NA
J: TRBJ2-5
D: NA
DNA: TGTGCCAGCAGTTTTCGGGGCAGGAGCCAAGAGACCCAGTACTTC
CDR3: CASSFRGRSQETQYF

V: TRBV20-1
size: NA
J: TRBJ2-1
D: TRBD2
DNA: TGCAGTGCTTATAGCGGGAGAGGAAGGGATGAGCAGTTCTTC
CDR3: CSAYSGRGRDEQFF

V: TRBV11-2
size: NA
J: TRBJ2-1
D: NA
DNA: TGTGCCAGCAGCCCCCCCCCAGGGTTTGATGAGCAGTTCTTC
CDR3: CASSPPPGFDEQFF

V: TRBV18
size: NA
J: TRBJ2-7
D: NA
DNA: TGTGCCAGCTCTCCTATACCACTGAACGTTCAGTACTTC
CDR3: CASSPIPLNVQYF

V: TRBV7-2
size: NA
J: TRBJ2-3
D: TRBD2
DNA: TGTGCCAGCAGCTCGAAGGAGGCTAGCGGGGATCGAGATACGCAGTATTTT
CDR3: CASSSKEASGDRDTQYF

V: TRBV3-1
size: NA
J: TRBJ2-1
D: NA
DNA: TGTGCCAGCAGCCAAGATCTCGCGGGAAAGAACAATGAGCAGTTCTTC
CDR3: CASSQDLAGKNNEQFF

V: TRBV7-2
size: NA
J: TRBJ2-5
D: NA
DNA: TGTGCCAGCAGCCTCGGGACTTTGAGGTCTTATGAGCAGTACTTC
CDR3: CASSLGTLRSYEQYF

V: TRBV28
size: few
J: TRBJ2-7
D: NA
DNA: TGTGCCAGCGAGAGCCATCGCGAGCAGTACTTC
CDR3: CASESHREQYF

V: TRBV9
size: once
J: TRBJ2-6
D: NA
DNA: TGTGCCAGCAGCGCCGCAGGGTCTGGGGCCAACGTCCTGACTTTC
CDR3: CASSAAGSGANVLTF

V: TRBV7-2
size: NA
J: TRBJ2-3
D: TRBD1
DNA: TGTGCCAGCAGCCCACAGGGGGCGCAAACAGATACGCAGTATTTT
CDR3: CASSPQGAQTDTQYF

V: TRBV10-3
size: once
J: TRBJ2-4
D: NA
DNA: TGTGCCATCAGTGAGGGGGAGTCTCGGTCTACCAAAAACATTCAGTACTTC
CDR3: CAISEGESRSTKNIQYF

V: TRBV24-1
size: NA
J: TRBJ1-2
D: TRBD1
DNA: TGTGCCACCAGTGAATCGGGACAGACCGGAAAATACACCTTC
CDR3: CATSESGQTGKYTF

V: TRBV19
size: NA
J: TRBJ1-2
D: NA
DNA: TGTGCCAGTAGTCGTGATTTGGGTCCCCTTAAGGTTAACTATGGCTACACCTTC
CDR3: CASSRDLGPLKVNYGYTF

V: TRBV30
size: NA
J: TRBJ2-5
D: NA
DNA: TGTGCCTGGAGTTTTTACAGGAGGTGGGGAGAGACCCAGTACTTC
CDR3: CAWSFYRRWGETQYF

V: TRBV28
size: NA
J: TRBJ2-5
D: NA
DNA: TGTGCCAGCAGTTCACAGGGCGTCGAAAAGACCCAGTACTTC
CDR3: CASSSQGVEKTQYF

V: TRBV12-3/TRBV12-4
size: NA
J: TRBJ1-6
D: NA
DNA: TGTGCCAGCAGTTTTATAGGGGGCTCCTATAATTCACCCCTCCACTTT
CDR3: CASSFIGGSYNSPLHF

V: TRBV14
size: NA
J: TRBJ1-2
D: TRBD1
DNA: TGTGCCAGCAGCCACGGGACAGGGTCCTATGGCTACACCTTC
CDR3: CASSHGTGSYGYTF

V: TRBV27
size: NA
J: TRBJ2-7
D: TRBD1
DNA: TGTGCCAGTTCACAGGGGGCTCCTTCCTACAATGAGCAGTACTTC
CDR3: CASSQGAPSYNEQYF